A selection of T cell receptor beta chains follows, all from one sample in a study of regulatory T cells in long-lasting Graves disease. In TCRdb, the multiplex PCR reads were re-called with MiXCR into one record per CDR3 protein. Seen here are over 300,000 distinct CDR3 sequences, roughly 16% observed once, and the top ten hold around a fifth. Sample: peripheral blood mononuclear cells (PBMCs), taken at new diagnosis, from a patient treated with antithyroid drugs. These receptors came from a female donor with Graves disease. Each CDR3 is given with its conserved first and last residue. The D gene is left open where the match is weak. Only part of the rows carry a size: once, few, many, or a class if the clone is expanded.

CDR3: CASLSGNTEAFF
D: .
size: many
V: TRBV7-9
J: TRBJ1-1

CDR3: CASIRGYGNTEAFF
D: TRBD1
size: many
V: TRBV28
J: TRBJ1-1

CDR3: CASSQTGPIYNSPLHF
D: .
size: .
V: TRBV4-1
J: TRBJ1-6

CDR3: CASQGQGADEQYF
D: TRBD1
size: few
V: TRBV9
J: TRBJ2-7

CDR3: CSARVGMQNSPLHF
D: .
size: many
V: TRBV20-1
J: TRBJ1-6

CDR3: CASSSRAGSGVGYTF
D: .
size: .
V: TRBV11-2
J: TRBJ1-2

CDR3: CASTPRGGAGLHNEQFF
D: .
size: many
V: TRBV5-6
J: TRBJ2-1

CDR3: CSVGARGLTDTDTQYF
D: TRBD1
size: many
V: TRBV29-1
J: TRBJ2-3

CDR3: CASSRTGHANEKLFF
D: .
size: few
V: TRBV19
J: TRBJ1-4

CDR3: CASSPDRFTEAFF
D: .
size: .
V: TRBV18
J: TRBJ1-1

CDR3: CSVEDLELPVYGYTF
D: .
size: many
V: TRBV29-1
J: TRBJ1-2

CDR3: CASSTTSEIYNEQFF
D: TRBD2
size: .
V: TRBV19
J: TRBJ2-1

CDR3: CASSMRTRNEKLFF
D: .
size: few
V: TRBV19
J: TRBJ1-4

CDR3: CASSFGAGELFF
D: .
size: many
V: TRBV12-3/TRBV12-4
J: TRBJ2-2

CDR3: CAWSSPGANPPLHF
D: .
size: .
V: TRBV30
J: TRBJ1-6

CDR3: CASSRWGAINQPQHF
D: .
size: .
V: TRBV7-9
J: TRBJ1-5

CDR3: CASSLRAGAVTYNEQFF
D: .
size: .
V: TRBV7-2
J: TRBJ2-1

CDR3: CASSVKEGDMDRLRGYTF
D: TRBD1
size: .
V: TRBV9
J: TRBJ1-2

CDR3: CASSIWGGDTQYF
D: .
size: few
V: TRBV19
J: TRBJ2-3

CDR3: CASSSHGSNTEAFF
D: .
size: few
V: TRBV5-1
J: TRBJ1-1

CDR3: CASSLRGIAKNIQYF
D: .
size: many
V: TRBV28
J: TRBJ2-4

CDR3: CAIDRGTQETQYF
D: TRBD1
size: many
V: TRBV7-8
J: TRBJ2-5

CDR3: CASSLAIFEQFF
D: .
size: many
V: TRBV7-2
J: TRBJ2-1

CDR3: CASSLTRPAPQHF
D: .
size: many
V: TRBV12-3/TRBV12-4
J: TRBJ1-5

CDR3: CASSPRARDSSYEQYF
D: .
size: .
V: TRBV25-1
J: TRBJ2-7

CDR3: CASSLGGAGFGAEAFF
D: .
size: many
V: TRBV5-1
J: TRBJ1-1

CDR3: CASSFGTENQPQHF
D: TRBD1
size: many
V: TRBV12-3/TRBV12-4
J: TRBJ1-5

CDR3: CASSFRDSSCNEQFF
D: TRBD1
size: .
V: TRBV5-1
J: TRBJ2-1

CDR3: CASSATSGGATDTQYF
D: TRBD2
size: .
V: TRBV6-2/TRBV6-3
J: TRBJ2-3

CDR3: CASRQGLGNTEAFF
D: .
size: many
V: TRBV11-2
J: TRBJ1-1

CDR3: CASSSRGWVNTEAFF
D: .
size: many
V: TRBV5-1
J: TRBJ1-1

CDR3: CASSSGGIRETQYF
D: .
size: many
V: TRBV5-1
J: TRBJ2-5

CDR3: CASSRLIQGRDQPQHF
D: TRBD1
size: few
V: TRBV5-5
J: TRBJ1-5

CDR3: CASSVAEAVLYEQYF
D: .
size: many
V: TRBV9
J: TRBJ2-7

CDR3: CASSLFRGHQETQYF
D: .
size: many
V: TRBV28
J: TRBJ2-5

CDR3: CARSGVSSYEQYF
D: TRBD2
size: many
V: TRBV30
J: TRBJ2-7

CDR3: CSARSDGQNRGFWTQYF
D: TRBD1
size: many
V: TRBV20-1
J: TRBJ2-5

CDR3: CAISESLDSTYF
D: .
size: few
V: TRBV10-3
J: TRBJ2-3

CDR3: CASSPEGQLNTEAFF
D: TRBD1
size: many
V: TRBV9
J: TRBJ1-1

CDR3: CASSLRLAGATGELFF
D: TRBD2
size: few
V: TRBV4-3
J: TRBJ2-2

CDR3: CASSPPSGSRNEQFF
D: TRBD2
size: many
V: TRBV3-1
J: TRBJ2-1

CDR3: CASSPGTGFQPQHF
D: TRBD1
size: .
V: TRBV11-2
J: TRBJ1-5

CDR3: CSVEDRGQGTEAFF
D: TRBD1
size: few
V: TRBV29-1
J: TRBJ1-1

CDR3: CASSPAEGYTEAFF
D: .
size: .
V: TRBV7-2
J: TRBJ1-1

CDR3: CASSYSKGGTEAFF
D: .
size: .
V: TRBV6-2/TRBV6-3
J: TRBJ1-1

CDR3: CASSLRFGRGETQYF
D: .
size: .
V: TRBV7-9
J: TRBJ2-5

CDR3: CASSFNGNYGYTF
D: .
size: many
V: TRBV28
J: TRBJ1-2

CDR3: CSARTSWSSYEQYF
D: TRBD2
size: many
V: TRBV20-1
J: TRBJ2-7

CDR3: CASSEGTSGSTDTQYF
D: TRBD2
size: many
V: TRBV2
J: TRBJ2-3